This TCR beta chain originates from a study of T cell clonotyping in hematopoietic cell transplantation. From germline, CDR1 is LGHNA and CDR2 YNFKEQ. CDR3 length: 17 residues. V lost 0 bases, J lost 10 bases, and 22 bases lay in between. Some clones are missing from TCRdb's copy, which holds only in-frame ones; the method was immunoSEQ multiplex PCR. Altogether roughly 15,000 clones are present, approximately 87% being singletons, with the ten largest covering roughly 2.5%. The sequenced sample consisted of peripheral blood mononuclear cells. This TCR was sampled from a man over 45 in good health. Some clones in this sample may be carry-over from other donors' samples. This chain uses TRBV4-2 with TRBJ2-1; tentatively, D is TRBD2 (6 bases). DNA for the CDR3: TGTGCCAGCAGCCAAGATCGGAGCCGGGACTTGAGTTGGGAGCAGTTCTTC. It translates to CASSQDRSRDLSWEQFF.